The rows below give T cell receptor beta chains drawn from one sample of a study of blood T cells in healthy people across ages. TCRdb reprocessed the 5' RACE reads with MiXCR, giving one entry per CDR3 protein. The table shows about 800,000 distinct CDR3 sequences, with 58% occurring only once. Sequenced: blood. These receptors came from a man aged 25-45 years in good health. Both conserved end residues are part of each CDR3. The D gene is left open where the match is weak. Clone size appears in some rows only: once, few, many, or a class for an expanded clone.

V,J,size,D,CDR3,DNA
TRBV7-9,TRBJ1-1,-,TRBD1,CASSTSGQGEAFF,TGTGCCAGCAGCACTAGCGGACAGGGAGAAGCTTTCTTT
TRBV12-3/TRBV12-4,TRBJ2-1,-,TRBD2,CASSPTTSGGQFF,TGTGCCAGCAGTCCCACGACCAGCGGGGGGCAGTTCTTC
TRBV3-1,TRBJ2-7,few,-,CASSHDLGEYEQYF,TGTGCCAGCAGCCATGATCTAGGGGAGTACGAGCAGTACTTC
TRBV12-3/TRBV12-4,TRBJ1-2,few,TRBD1,CASSLRGDRGLGYTF,TGTGCCAGCAGTTTACGTGGGGACAGGGGTTTGGGCTACACCTTC
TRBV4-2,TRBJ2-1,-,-,CASSQEGPLAEDNEQFF,TGTGCCAGCAGCCAAGAGGGCCCGTTAGCGGAAGACAATGAGCAGTTCTTC
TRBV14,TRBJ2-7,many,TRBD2,CATAPSGSSYEQYF,TGTGCCACCGCACCTAGCGGGAGTTCCTACGAGCAGTACTTC
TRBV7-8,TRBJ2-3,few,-,CASSLGSGSTDTQYF,TGTGCCAGCAGCTTAGGCAGCGGAAGCACAGATACGCAGTATTTT
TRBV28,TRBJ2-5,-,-,CASKTLPAGGWETQYF,TGTGCCAGCAAGACCCTCCCGGCAGGCGGGTGGGAGACCCAGTACTTC
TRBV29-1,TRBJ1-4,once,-,CSVLGATNEKLFF,TGCAGCGTCTTGGGCGCAACTAATGAAAAACTGTTTTTT
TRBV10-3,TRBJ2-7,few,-,CAISGDSYEQYF,TGTGCCATCAGTGGAGACAGCTACGAGCAGTACTTC
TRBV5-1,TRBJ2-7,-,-,CASSFWGDGEQYF,TGCGCCAGCAGCTTTTGGGGGGATGGCGAGCAGTACTTC
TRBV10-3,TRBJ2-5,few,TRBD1,CAITGGTGETQYF,TGTGCCATAACAGGGGGCACCGGGGAGACCCAGTACTTC